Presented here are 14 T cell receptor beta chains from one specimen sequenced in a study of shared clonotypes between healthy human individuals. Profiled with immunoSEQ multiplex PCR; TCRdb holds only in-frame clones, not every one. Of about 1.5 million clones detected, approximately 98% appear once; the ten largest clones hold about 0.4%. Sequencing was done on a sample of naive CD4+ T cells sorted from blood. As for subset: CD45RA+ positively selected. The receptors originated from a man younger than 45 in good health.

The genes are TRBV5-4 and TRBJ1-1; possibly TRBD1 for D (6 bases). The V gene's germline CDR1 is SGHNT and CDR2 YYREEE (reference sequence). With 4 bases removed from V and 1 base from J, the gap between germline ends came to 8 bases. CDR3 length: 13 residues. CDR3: CASSEQGNTEAFF. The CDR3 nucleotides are TGTGCCAGCAGCGAACAGGGGAACACTGAAGCTTTCTTT. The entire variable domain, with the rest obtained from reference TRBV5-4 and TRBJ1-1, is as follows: ETGVTQSPTHLIKTRGQQVTLRCSSQSGHNTVSWYQQALGQGPQFIFQYYREEENGRGNFPPRFSGLQFPNYSSELNVNALELDDSALYLCASSEQGNTEAFFGQGTRLTVV.

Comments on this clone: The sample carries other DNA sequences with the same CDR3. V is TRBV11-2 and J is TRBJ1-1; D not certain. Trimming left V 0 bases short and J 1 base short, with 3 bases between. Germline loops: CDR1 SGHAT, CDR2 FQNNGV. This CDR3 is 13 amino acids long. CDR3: CASSLEGNTEAFF. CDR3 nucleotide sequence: TGTGCCAGCAGCTTAGAAGGGAACACTGAAGCTTTCTTT.

CDR3 amino acids: CASSLVRVDEQYF. For the CDR3, the DNA is TGTGCCAGCAGCTTAGTCAGGGTGGACGAGCAGTACTTC. The chain has TRBV7-9 and TRBJ2-7, with D possibly being TRBD1 (5 bases). The germline CDR1 and CDR2 sequences are SEHNR and FQNEAQ (reference sequence). This CDR3 spans 13 amino acids. V dropped 1 base and J dropped 5 bases, with 9 bases sitting between them.

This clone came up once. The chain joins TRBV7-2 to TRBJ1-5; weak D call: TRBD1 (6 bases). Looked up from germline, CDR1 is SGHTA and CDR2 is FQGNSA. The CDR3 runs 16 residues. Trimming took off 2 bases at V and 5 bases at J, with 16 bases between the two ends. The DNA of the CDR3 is TGTGCCAGCAGCTTATCCTGGGGCAGGGGCGATCAGCCCCAGCATTTT. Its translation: CASSLSWGRGDQPQHF. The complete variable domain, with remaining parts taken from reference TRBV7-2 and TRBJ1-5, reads GAGVSQSPSNKVTEKGKDVELRCDPISGHTALYWYRQSLGQGLEFLIYFQGNSAPDKSGLPSDRFSAERTGGSVSTLTIQRTQQEDSAVYLCASSLSWGRGDQPQHFGDGTRLSIL.

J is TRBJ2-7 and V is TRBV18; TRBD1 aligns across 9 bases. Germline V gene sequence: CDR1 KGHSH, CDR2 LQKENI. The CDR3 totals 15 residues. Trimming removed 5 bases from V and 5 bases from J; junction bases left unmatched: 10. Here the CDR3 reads CASSSTQGASNEQYF. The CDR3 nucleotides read TGTGCCAGCTCATCGACACAGGGGGCGAGCAACGAGCAGTACTTC.

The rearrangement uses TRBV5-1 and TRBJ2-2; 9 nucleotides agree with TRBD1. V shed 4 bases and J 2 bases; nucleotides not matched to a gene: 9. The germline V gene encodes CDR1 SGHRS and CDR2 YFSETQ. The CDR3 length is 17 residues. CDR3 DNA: TGCGCCAGCAGCGCGGACAGGGGAGCGATTAACACCGGGGAGCTGTTTTTT. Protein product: CASSADRGAINTGELFF. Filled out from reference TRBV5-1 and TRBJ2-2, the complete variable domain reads KAGVTQTPRYLIKTRGQQVTLSCSPISGHRSVSWYQQTPGQGLQFLFEYFSETQRNKGNFPGRFSGRQFSNSRSEMNVSTLELGDSALYLCASSADRGAINTGELFFGEGSRLTVL.

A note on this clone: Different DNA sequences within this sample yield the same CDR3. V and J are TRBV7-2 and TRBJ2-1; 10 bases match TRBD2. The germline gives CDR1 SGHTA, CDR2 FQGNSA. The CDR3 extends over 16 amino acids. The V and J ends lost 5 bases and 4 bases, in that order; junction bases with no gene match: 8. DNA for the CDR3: TGTGCCAGCAGCCTGATTAGCGGGAGGTCATACAATGAGCAGTTCTTC. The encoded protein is CASSLISGRSYNEQFF.

In DNA form, the CDR3 reads TGTGCCAGCAGTTACGGGCAGTCCTACAATGAGCAGTTCTTC. The encoded protein is CASSYGQSYNEQFF. The chain combines TRBV6-6 with TRBJ2-1, with D unclear. Germline V CDR1 and CDR2: MNHNY, SVGAGI (reference sequence). The CDR3 runs to 14 residues. V lost 2 bases and J lost 1, with 6 bases in between.

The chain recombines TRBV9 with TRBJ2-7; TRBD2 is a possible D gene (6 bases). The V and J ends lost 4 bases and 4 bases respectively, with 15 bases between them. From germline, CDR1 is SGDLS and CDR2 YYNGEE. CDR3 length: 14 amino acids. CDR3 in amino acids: CASSREGGLYEQYF. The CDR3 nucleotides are TGTGCCAGCAGCCGCGAGGGAGGATTGTACGAGCAGTACTTC.

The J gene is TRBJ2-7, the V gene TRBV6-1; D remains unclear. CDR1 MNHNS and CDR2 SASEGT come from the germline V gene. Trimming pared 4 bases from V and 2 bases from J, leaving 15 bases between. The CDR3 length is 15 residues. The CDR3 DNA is TGTGCCAGCAGTGGATTGCTAGGCCGGGCCTACGAGCAGTACTTC. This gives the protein CASSGLLGRAYEQYF.

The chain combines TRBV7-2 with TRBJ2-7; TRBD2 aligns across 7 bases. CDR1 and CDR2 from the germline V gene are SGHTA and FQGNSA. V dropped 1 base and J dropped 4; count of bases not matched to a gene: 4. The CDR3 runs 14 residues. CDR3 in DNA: TGTGCCAGCAGCTTAGGGGGGACTAATTACGAGCAGTACTTC. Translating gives CASSLGGTNYEQYF.

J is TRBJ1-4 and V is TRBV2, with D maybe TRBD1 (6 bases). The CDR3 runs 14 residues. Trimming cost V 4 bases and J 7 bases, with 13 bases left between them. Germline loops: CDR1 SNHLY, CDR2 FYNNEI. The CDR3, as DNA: TGTGCCAGCAGTGCTCTGGGAGGGGGTGAAAAACTGTTTTTT. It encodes CASSALGGGEKLFF.

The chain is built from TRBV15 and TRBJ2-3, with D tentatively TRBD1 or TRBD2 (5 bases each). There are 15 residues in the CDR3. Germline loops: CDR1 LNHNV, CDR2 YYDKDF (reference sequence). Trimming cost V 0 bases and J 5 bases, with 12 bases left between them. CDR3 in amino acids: CATSRDLWDRDTQYF. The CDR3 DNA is TGTGCCACCAGCAGAGATTTGTGGGACCGAGATACGCAGTATTTT.

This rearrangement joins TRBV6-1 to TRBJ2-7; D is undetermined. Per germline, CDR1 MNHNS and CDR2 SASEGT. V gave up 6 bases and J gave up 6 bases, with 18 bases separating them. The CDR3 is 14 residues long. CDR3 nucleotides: TGTGCCAGCAGGCCCGATTCGGTAAGGTTCGAGCAGTACTTC. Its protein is CASRPDSVRFEQYF.